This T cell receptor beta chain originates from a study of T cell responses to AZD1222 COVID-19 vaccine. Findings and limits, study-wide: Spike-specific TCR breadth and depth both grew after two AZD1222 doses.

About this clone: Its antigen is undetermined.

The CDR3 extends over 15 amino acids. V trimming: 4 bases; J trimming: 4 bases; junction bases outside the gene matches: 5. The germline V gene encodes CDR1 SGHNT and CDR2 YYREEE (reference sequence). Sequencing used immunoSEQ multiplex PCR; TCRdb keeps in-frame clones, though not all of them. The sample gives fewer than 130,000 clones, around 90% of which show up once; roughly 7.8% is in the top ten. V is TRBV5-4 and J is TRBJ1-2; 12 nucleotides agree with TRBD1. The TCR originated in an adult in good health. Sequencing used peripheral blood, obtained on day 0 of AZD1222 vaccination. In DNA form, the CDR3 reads TGTGCCAGCAGCCTGTCGGGACAGGGGGCCTATGGCTACACCTTC. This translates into CASSLSGQGAYGYTF.